These 13 T cell receptor beta chains were sequenced from one sample in a study of blood T cells in healthy people across ages. Primers used in a second PCR of roughly 7 to 11 cycles were a sample-barcoded 5' primer and a J-beta primer mix. TCRdb re-called the 5' RACE reads with MiXCR, one entry per CDR3 protein. The sample lists roughly 800,000 distinct CDR3 sequences; 35% to 40% were seen once. The source material was blood. The receptor set was obtained from a man between 18 and 29 years old in good health.

This clonotype was observed many times. The chain combines TRBV20-1 with TRBJ2-5, with TRBD1 as a possible D gene (5 bases). The CDR3 has 15 residues. Trimming removed 0 bases from V and 5 bases from J, with 16 bases in between. The germline V gene encodes CDR1 DFQATT and CDR2 SNEGSKA (reference sequence). The CDR3 loop reads CSARDAQDIEETQYF. As DNA, the CDR3 is TGCAGTGCTAGAGATGCCCAGGACATCGAGGAGACCCAGTACTTC.

This clonotype was counted at least ten times. The chain has TRBV12-1 and TRBJ1-2. TRBV12-1 is deemed a pseudogene. CDR3 length: 9 amino acids. CDR3 loop: CAAPSGYTF. The DNA of the CDR3 is TGTGCAGCACCCAGTGGCTACACCTTC.

This clonotype was recorded at least ten times. The chain carries TRBV9 and TRBJ1-1; D may be TRBD1 (5 bases). The germline gives CDR1 SGDLS, CDR2 YYNGEE. V lost 0 bases and J 2 bases, leaving 8 bases between the germline ends. This CDR3 spans 14 amino acids. DNA for the CDR3: TGTGCCAGCAGCGTAGAGGGGAAAAACACTGAAGCTTTCTTT. This gives the protein CASSVEGKNTEAFF.

The chain is built from TRBV3-1 and TRBJ2-6, with 7 bases that match TRBD1. V was clipped by 1 base and J by 4 bases; unmatched bases: 10. Germline V lookup: CDR1 LGHDT, CDR2 YNNKEL (reference sequence). The CDR3 is 18 residues long. In nucleotides, the CDR3 is TGTGCCAGCAGCCAAGGAGGGGGCCCTACAGCGGGGGCCAACGTCCTGACTTTC. Encoded protein: CASSQGGGPTAGANVLTF.

The chain recombines TRBV6-5 with TRBJ1-3; D gene ambiguous. The V and J ends lost 2 bases and 0 bases respectively, with 8 bases between them. This CDR3 is built from 15 residues. Germline V gene data show CDR1 as MNHEY and CDR2 as SVGAGI. In DNA, the CDR3 is TGTGCCAGCAGTTACGGCTCGAGCTCTGGAAACACCATATATTTT. This sequence encodes CASSYGSSSGNTIYF.

The chain recombines TRBV7-2 with TRBJ1-5; D is undetermined. The CDR3 totals 15 residues. Trimming shortened V by 3 bases and J by 6 bases, and 15 bases separated the two germline ends. Germline V gene sequence: CDR1 SGHTA, CDR2 FQGNSA. The CDR3 sequence is CASSFTDYGGQPQHF. Written as DNA, the CDR3 is TGTGCCAGCAGCTTCACCGACTACGGAGGTCAGCCCCAGCATTTT.

The gene calls are TRBV20-1 and TRBJ1-1; tentative D call: TRBD1 (5 bases). Germline V CDR1 and CDR2: DFQATT, SNEGSKA (reference sequence). The CDR3 has 15 amino acids. V lost 0 bases to trimming and J lost 1 base, with 12 bases between them. This CDR3 is CSARDGGDQNTEAFF. The CDR3 nucleotides are TGCAGTGCTAGAGATGGAGGGGACCAGAACACTGAAGCTTTCTTT.

The chain joins TRBV10-3 to TRBJ1-2; perhaps TRBD1 as D (5 bases). This CDR3 spans 16 amino acids. The V and J ends lost 7 bases and 1 base respectively, with 19 bases between them. Germline values: CDR1 ENHRY, CDR2 SYGVKD. The DNA for the CDR3 is TGTGCCATCATGGGGGAAATGGCCGCACTTAACTATGGCTACACCTTC. This codes for CAIMGEMAALNYGYTF.

The genes are TRBV3-1 and TRBJ2-7, with D perhaps TRBD2 (7 bases). The CDR3 has 17 amino acids. Trimming left V 0 bases short and J 7 bases short, with 22 bases between. Germline V gives CDR1 LGHDT, CDR2 YNNKEL (reference sequence). The CDR3 protein is CASSQDGRGALYNEQYF. The CDR3 nucleotides are TGTGCCAGCAGCCAAGATGGCCGGGGGGCCCTATACAATGAGCAGTACTTC.

In its sample, this clonotype was seen once. This chain joins TRBV27 and TRBJ2-5; 7 bases fit TRBD2. The CDR3 loop spans 13 amino acids. J gave up 3 bases and V 5 bases, and 3 bases lay outside the gene matches. The germline CDR1 and CDR2 sequences are MNHEY and SMNVEV (reference sequence). Here the CDR3 DNA reads TGTGCCAGCAGTGGGGAGGGAAAAGAGACCCAGTACTTC. Translating it yields CASSGEGKETQYF.

The genes are TRBV4-3 and TRBJ2-1, with a tentative D call TRBD1 (6 bases). CDR1 and CDR2 (germline): LGHNA, YSLEER. With 5 bases removed from V and 2 bases from J, the gap between germline ends came to 10 bases. This CDR3 has 14 amino acids. CDR3 nucleotide sequence: TGCGCCAGCAGCGCAACAGGGACCTACAATGAGCAGTTCTTC. Its translation: CASSATGTYNEQFF.

The chain recombines TRBV7-9 with TRBJ1-5; no definite D call. Per the germline V gene, CDR1 is SEHNR and CDR2 is FQNEAQ (reference sequence). V gave up 1 base and J gave up 5 bases, with 6 bases separating them. CDR3 length: 13 amino acids. CDR3 bases: TGTGCCAGCAGCTTAGACCCTTATCAGCCCCAGCATTTT. Residues: CASSLDPYQPQHF.

The V call is TRBV7-2, the J call TRBJ2-3; 8 nucleotides agree with TRBD1. The CDR3 consists of 17 residues. Germline V gene lookup returns CDR1 SGHTA and CDR2 FQGNSA. V lost 5 bases, J lost 1 base, and 11 bases stayed unmatched. The CDR3 spells CASSAQTGDDGTDTQYF. The DNA for the CDR3 is TGTGCCAGCAGCGCCCAGACAGGGGATGACGGCACAGATACGCAGTATTTT.